These 3 T cell receptor beta chains came from one sample sequenced in a study of T cell repertoires in cytomegalovirus infection. No antigen has been assigned to these receptors. A single record per CDR3 protein comes from TCRdb applying MiXCR to the reads. The sample holds about 920,000 distinct CDR3 sequences, around a third seen once. The sequences come from cultured CD8+ T cells from PBMCs, collected from culture after CMV antigen stimulation. The origin of the receptors is a human donor in good health (CMV status not recorded). Some clones in this sample may be carry-over from other donors' samples.

The gene calls are TRBV10-3 and TRBJ1-2, with a possible D match to TRBD1 (6 bases). Germline-derived CDR1 and CDR2 are ENHRY and SYGVKD. CDR3 size: 15 residues. The V end was cut by 4 bases, the J end by 8 bases, with 20 bases between. The CDR3 DNA sequence: TGTGCCATCAGTGGGGCCCGGCGACAGGCGGAAGGCTACACCTTC. Its protein is CAISGARRQAEGYTF.

This chain joins TRBV9 and TRBJ2-7, with D perhaps TRBD1 or TRBD2 (5 bases each). Germline CDR1 is SGDLS and CDR2 is YYNGEE. The CDR3 is 15 residues long. V lost 0 bases, J lost 2 bases, and 12 bases lay in between. This CDR3 is CASSVGGTPTYEQYF. As DNA, the CDR3 is TGTGCCAGCAGCGTAGGGGGGACCCCAACCTACGAGCAGTACTTC.

A single count supports this clonotype. V usage is TRBV20-1 and J usage is TRBJ1-2; possibly TRBD1 for D (5 bases). Trimming left V 3 bases short and J 3 bases short, with 11 bases between. The length of the CDR3 is 13 residues. Germline V gene lookup returns CDR1 DFQATT and CDR2 SNEGSKA (reference sequence). The CDR3 DNA reads as TGCAGTGCTAGGTTGGGGGATGACTATGGCTACACCTTC. Its protein is CSARLGDDYGYTF.